This record covers a single T cell receptor (beta chain). Trimming stripped 4 bases from V and 1 base from J, with 8 bases between. The CDR3 length is 13 residues. The germline V gene encodes CDR1 SGHNT and CDR2 YYREEE (reference sequence). This table comes from immunoSEQ multiplex PCR, and its TCRdb copy is limited to in-frame clones, with some not included. The table records fewer than 700,000 clones, more than 75% of them present only once. This sample is drawn from a study of shared T cell receptors in the human thymus. The sample was also linked to a second study, of human thymus T cells. Per that study: The study used thymus tissue resected during corrective heart surgery. Repertoires sampled from thymus and blood appeared biased in V and J gene usage. Reports from related research described highly overlapping thymic repertoires among unrelated individuals.

The sequencing sample was made of thymocytes. This chain links TRBV5-4 with TRBJ1-1, with D perhaps TRBD1 (6 bases). This clonotype was sampled from a boy in the first two years of life with a congenital heart defect. The CDR3 spells CASSPGANTEAFF. CDR3 DNA: TGTGCCAGCAGCCCAGGGGCGAACACTGAAGCTTTCTTT.